Presented here are 9 T cell receptor beta chains from one specimen sequenced in a study of T-cell memory formation after mild COVID-19. In TCRdb, the 5' RACE reads were re-called with MiXCR into one record per CDR3 protein. The sample shows 400,000 to 550,000 distinct CDR3 sequences, more than 20% of them seen only once. What was sequenced was PBMCs or a T cell subset sorted from them (not recorded which). Every receptor here comes from an adult woman who had mild COVID-19 (a few samples of this study predate the infection). Cell type and time point are not known.

This clonotype was counted a few times. V and J are TRBV12-3 or TRBV12-4 and TRBJ2-7; 11 positions match TRBD2. The trim removed 6 bases at V and 4 bases at J, leaving 8 bases unmatched. This CDR3 spans 15 amino acids. CDR3 sequence (DNA): TGTGCCAGCAGCCAACTAGCGGGAGTTGGGTACGAGCAGTACTTC. It is translated as CASSQLAGVGYEQYF.

This chain connects TRBV6-2 or TRBV6-3 to TRBJ1-2; weak D call: TRBD1 (5 bases). V lost 5 bases and J 4 bases, leaving 11 bases between the germline ends. Germline assignment: CDR1 MNHEY and CDR2 SVGEGT. This CDR3 spans 13 amino acids. As DNA, the CDR3 is TGTGCCAGCAGTGGGACCAAGAGCTATGGCTACACCTTC. Its translation: CASSGTKSYGYTF.

This clonotype has a handful of counts. V is TRBV5-1 and J is TRBJ2-7; D is undetermined. Germline CDR1 reads SGHRS; CDR2 reads YFSETQ. This CDR3 has 15 residues. The V end lost 0 bases, the J end lost 5 bases, and 15 bases lay between the germline ends. This CDR3 reads CASSLVPVVPDEQYF. DNA for the CDR3: TGCGCCAGCAGCTTGGTTCCGGTTGTTCCCGACGAGCAGTACTTC.

V usage is TRBV15 and J usage is TRBJ2-1; 7 bases align to TRBD2. Germline V lookup: CDR1 LNHNV, CDR2 YYDKDF (reference sequence). The ends lost 0 bases at V and 4 bases at J; junction bases unmatched: 6. The CDR3 covers 16 residues. The DNA for the CDR3 is TGTGCCACCAGCAGAGATTACAGCGGGAAATACAATGAGCAGTTCTTC. Translated: CATSRDYSGKYNEQFF.

In its sample, this clonotype was seen a few times. The gene calls are TRBV25-1 and TRBJ2-7, with D perhaps assigned TRBD1 or TRBD2 (6 bases each). Germline loops: CDR1 MGHDK, CDR2 SYGVNS. V lost 4 bases and J 3 bases, leaving 10 bases between the germline ends. The CDR3 consists of 13 residues. The DNA of the CDR3 is TGTGCCAGCAGTGTACAGGGACTCTACGAGCAGTACTTC. Translated: CASSVQGLYEQYF.

The sample holds a few counts of this clonotype. The chain carries TRBV5-1 and TRBJ1-4; the D gene is possibly TRBD1 (6 bases). Germline V CDR1 and CDR2: SGHRS, YFSETQ. The CDR3 contains 15 residues. Trimming cost V 4 bases and J 2 bases, with 12 bases left between them. CDR3: CASSAGHSTNEKLFF. As DNA, the CDR3 is TGCGCCAGCAGCGCGGGACACTCCACTAATGAAAAACTGTTTTTT.

V and J are TRBV24-1 and TRBJ2-3; TRBD2 might be the D (5 bases). The CDR3 has 15 residues. V was shortened by 5 bases and J by 2 bases, with 13 bases between the two germline ends. From germline, CDR1 is KGHDR and CDR2 SFDVKD. CDR3 DNA sequence: TGTGCCACCAGTGCCCACCGGGGTCCCACAGATACGCAGTATTTT. This codes for CATSAHRGPTDTQYF.

Only a few counts were recorded for this clonotype. This chain uses TRBV7-6 with TRBJ2-5; tentative D call: TRBD2 (5 bases). V was clipped by 8 bases and J by 0 bases, with 7 bases between them. The CDR3 spans 12 residues. Germline CDR1 and CDR2: SGHVS and FNYEAQ. CDR3 DNA: TGTGCCAGCGCAGCGGACCAAGAGACCCAGTACTTC. Residues: CASAADQETQYF.

This clonotype has only a few counts. The rearrangement joins TRBV7-6 to TRBJ1-2; 9 bases agree with TRBD1. The CDR3 totals 13 residues. V trimming: 5 bases; J trimming: 6 bases; junction bases outside the gene matches: 4. Germline CDR1 SGHVS, CDR2 FNYEAQ. DNA of the CDR3: TGTGCCAGCAGCGGCCGGGACAGGGATGGCTACACCTTC. This translates into CASSGRDRDGYTF.